What follows are 18 T cell receptor beta chains derived from one specimen sequenced in a study of shared clonotypes between healthy human individuals. Naive-designated CD8 cells lacked CD45RO, were positively enriched for CCR7, and omitted terminally differentiated effector memory CD45RA+ cells. TCRdb's copy holds only in-frame clones and misses some; the assay was immunoSEQ multiplex PCR. The sample carries 560,000 or so clones, roughly 96% recorded once. The sequenced material came from naive CD8+ T cells sorted from blood. The source is a woman aged 25 to 39 in good health.

The chain employs TRBV2 and TRBJ2-1; 12 bases align to TRBD2. The germline CDR1 and CDR2 sequences are SNHLY and FYNNEI. The V gene end was trimmed by 2 bases and the J gene end by 6 bases; junction bases not matched to a gene: 8. The CDR3 length is 17 residues. The CDR3: CASSEWPSGRAGNEQFF. The CDR3 DNA reads as TGTGCCAGCAGTGAATGGCCTAGCGGGAGGGCGGGCAATGAGCAGTTCTTC.

This chain connects TRBV6-5 to TRBJ1-1; D is uncertain. The CDR3 is 13 residues long. V was clipped by 6 bases and J by 1 base, with 9 bases between them. Germline CDR1 MNHEY, CDR2 SVGAGI. CDR3 residues: CASREPPNTEAFF. CDR3 coding DNA: TGTGCCAGCAGGGAACCACCGAACACTGAAGCTTTCTTT.

This clone came up once. The chain uses TRBV4-2 and TRBJ2-7; D gene unclear. CDR3 length: 15 amino acids. Germline CDR1 LGHNA, CDR2 YNFKEQ. Trimming removed 1 base at V and 0 bases at J, with 10 bases between. CDR3 DNA sequence: TGTGCCAGCAGCCAAGTTACAGCTAGCTCCTACGAGCAGTACTTC. Translation: CASSQVTASSYEQYF.

V usage is TRBV13 and J usage is TRBJ2-1; unclear D gene. V was trimmed by 5 bases and J by 9 bases, leaving 5 bases between them. Germline V gene data show CDR1 as PRHDT and CDR2 as FYEKMQ (reference sequence). CDR3 length equals 10 residues. CDR3 sequence reads: CASSEAEQFF. The CDR3 DNA is TGTGCCAGCAGCGAGGCTGAGCAGTTCTTC.

The genes are TRBV28 and TRBJ1-2, with D possibly TRBD1 on 6 matching bases. There are 15 residues in the CDR3. Between the trimmed V and J ends, which lost 4 bases and 1 base, there was a span of 13 bases. Germline CDR1 reads MDHEN; CDR2 reads SYDVKM. CDR3 region: CASSSNDRLNYGYTF. Written as DNA, the CDR3 is TGTGCCAGCAGTTCAAACGACAGGCTTAACTATGGCTACACCTTC.

The V and J genes are TRBV5-6 and TRBJ2-1; 7 positions agree with TRBD2. Trimming took 0 bases from V and 8 from J; bases not matched to a gene: 14. This CDR3 is built from 17 residues. The germline gives CDR1 SGHDT, CDR2 YYEEEE. The CDR3 reads CASSLAGRTRALDEQFF. The CDR3 nucleotides are TGTGCCAGCAGCTTGGCCGGCAGGACTAGAGCCCTCGATGAGCAGTTCTTC.

The count of this clone is one. This chain joins TRBV13 and TRBJ2-7, with TRBD2 as a possible D gene (6 bases). Germline values: CDR1 PRHDT, CDR2 FYEKMQ (reference sequence). The CDR3 is 14 residues long. Deletions cut 4 bases from V and 0 bases from J, with 10 bases between. CDR3 sequence (DNA): TGTGCCAGCAGCTGGGGAGGTGACTCCTACGAGCAGTACTTC. Encoded protein: CASSWGGDSYEQYF.

The chain has TRBV19 and TRBJ2-3; a weak D match, TRBD2 (5 bases). Germline V gene data show CDR1 as LNHDA and CDR2 as SQIVND (reference sequence). This CDR3 has 16 amino acids. With 3 bases removed from V and 2 bases from J, the gap between germline ends came to 15 bases. CDR3 residues: CASSIVASGITDTQYF. The CDR3 bases are TGTGCCAGTAGTATTGTTGCCAGCGGCATCACAGATACGCAGTATTTT. Full variable domain (rest looked up from reference TRBV19 and TRBJ2-3): DGGITQSPKYLFRKEGQNVTLSCEQNLNHDAMYWYRQDPGQGLRLIYYSQIVNDFQKGDIAEGYSVSREKKESFPLTVTSAQKNPTAFYLCASSIVASGITDTQYFGPGTRLTVL.

The chain couples TRBV2 to TRBJ1-5; 9 bases agree with TRBD1. Germline CDR1 and CDR2: SNHLY and FYNNEI. V gave up 6 bases and J gave up 1 base; unmatched junction bases: 4. The CDR3 runs 15 residues. The CDR3 coding sequence is TGTGCCAGCAGCACAGGGGGCATAAGCAATCAGCCCCAGCATTTT. It is translated as CASSTGGISNQPQHF.

The rearrangement joins TRBV5-6 to TRBJ2-3, with TRBD2 matching 11 bases. CDR3 size: 18 residues. Germline-derived CDR1 and CDR2 are SGHDT and YYEEEE. Unmatched junction bases numbered 10, after V lost 0 bases and J lost 4 bases. CDR3 coding DNA: TGTGCCAGCAGCTTGGGGTTCTTAGCGGGAGGGATCGCAGATACGCAGTATTTT. Protein product: CASSLGFLAGGIADTQYF.

V is TRBV28 and J is TRBJ2-1; 9 nucleotides align to TRBD2. The CDR3 loop spans 15 amino acids. Germline CDR1 MDHEN, CDR2 SYDVKM. Unmatched junction bases numbered 6, after V lost 2 bases and J lost 7 bases. CDR3 protein: CASSLIAGAWNEQFF. Written as DNA, the CDR3 is TGTGCCAGCAGTTTAATAGCGGGAGCATGGAATGAGCAGTTCTTC.

For this clone: The sample holds other DNA sequences that translate to the same CDR3. The CDR3 DNA reads TGTGCCAGCAGCTCAGGCGGTTCCTACGAGCAGTACTTC. Protein sequence: CASSSGGSYEQYF. This rearrangement joins TRBV5-6 to TRBJ2-7; D gene uncertain. The V gene lost 3 bases and the J gene lost 1 base, with 8 bases spanning the gap. CDR1 and CDR2 from the germline V gene are SGHDT and YYEEEE. The CDR3 has 13 amino acids. Looking up the rest from reference TRBV5-6 and TRBJ2-7 gives the full variable domain: DAGVTQSPTHLIKTRGQQVTLRCSPKSGHDTVSWYQQALGQGPQFIFQYYEEEERQRGNFPDRFSGHQFPNYSSELNVNALLLGDSALYLCASSSGGSYEQYFGPGTRLTVT.

CDR3 amino acids: CASSQESGAVLETQYF. CDR3 nucleotides: TGTGCCAGCAGCCAAGAGTCGGGAGCGGTATTGGAGACCCAGTACTTC. V gene TRBV4-2 combines with J gene TRBJ2-5, with a tentative D call TRBD2 (6 bases). The germline gives CDR1 LGHNA, CDR2 YNFKEQ. V lost 0 bases and J 5 bases, leaving 16 bases between the germline ends. The CDR3 extends over 16 amino acids.

Notes on this clone: Distinct nucleotide sequences in the sample also encode this CDR3. The rearrangement links TRBV27 to TRBJ2-7; 8 nucleotides match TRBD2. V shed 6 bases and J 4 bases; nucleotides not matched to a gene: 5. The CDR3 is 13 residues long. Germline V lookup: CDR1 MNHEY, CDR2 SMNVEV (reference sequence). CDR3 region: CASSPGGPYEQYF. The CDR3 DNA follows: TGTGCCAGCAGCCCGGGAGGGCCTTACGAGCAGTACTTC.

This clone was counted a few times. The genes are TRBV30 and TRBJ1-1; D gene ambiguous. The V end was cut by 2 bases, the J end by 6 bases, with 7 bases between. The germline CDR1 and CDR2 sequences are GTSNPN and SVGIG (reference sequence). This CDR3 region has 11 residues. Here the CDR3 DNA reads TGTGCCTGGAGTATAGGGCCTGAAGCTTTCTTT. The encoded protein is CAWSIGPEAFF.

With respect to this clone: The same CDR3 is also encoded by other DNA sequences in this sample. The rearrangement uses TRBV28 and TRBJ1-3, with D possibly TRBD1 on 5 matching bases. This CDR3 contains 14 residues. Trimming took off 5 bases at V and 4 bases at J, with 12 bases between the two ends. CDR1 is MDHEN, CDR2 SYDVKM, per germline. CDR3 loop: CASSPWGLGNTIYF. Here the CDR3 DNA reads TGTGCCAGCAGTCCCTGGGGACTAGGAAACACCATATATTTT.

V is TRBV28 and J is TRBJ2-1, with 10 bases fitting TRBD2. CDR1 and CDR2 from the germline V gene are MDHEN and SYDVKM. CDR3 length: 16 amino acids. V lost 7 bases and J lost 2; bases outside the gene matches: 8. CDR3 sequence reads: CASTGGSGRAYNEQFF. The CDR3 coding sequence is TGTGCCAGCACTGGGGGGAGCGGGAGGGCCTACAATGAGCAGTTCTTC. Complete variable domain (other parts from reference TRBV28 and TRBJ2-1): DVKVTQSSRYLVKRTGEKVFLECVQDMDHENMFWYRQDPGLGLRLIYFSYDVKMKEKGDIPEGYSVSREKKERFSLILESASTNQTSMYLCASTGGSGRAYNEQFFGPGTRLTVL.

In regard to this clone: Other nucleotide sequences from this sample produce the same CDR3. This rearrangement joins TRBV11-2 to TRBJ2-7; no clear D. The V end lost 0 bases, the J end lost 1 base, and 1 base lay between the germline ends. CDR3 size: 12 residues. CDR1 is SGHAT and CDR2 is FQNNGV in the germline V gene. This CDR3 is CASSLESYEQYF. DNA of the CDR3: TGTGCCAGCAGCTTAGAGTCCTACGAGCAGTACTTC.